These 22 T cell receptor beta chains were all obtained from the same sample, sequenced in a study of cytomegalovirus exposure and HLA in healthy donors. The PCR made use of 60 Vbeta and 13 Jbeta primers. Clones were sequenced by immunoSEQ multiplex PCR, and TCRdb holds only the in-frame ones, with some missing. The repertoire consists of approximately 110,000 clones, with nearly 85% occurring once and the leading ten covering roughly 6.1%. The sequencing input was PBMCs. The receptors come from a man in his late teens or twenties in good health and CMV-seronegative.

The chain joins TRBV6-5 to TRBJ2-7; 13 bases fit TRBD2. The germline V gene has CDR1 MNHEY and CDR2 SVGAGI. J gave up 4 bases and V 6 bases, and 6 bases lay outside the gene matches. CDR3 length equals 15 residues. The DNA of the CDR3 is TGTGCCAGCAGCTCCGGACTAGCGGGAGTATACGAGCAGTACTTC. Translation: CASSSGLAGVYEQYF.

In its sample, this clone was seen a few times. This chain joins TRBV6-1 and TRBJ2-3; 7 bases match TRBD1. This CDR3 contains 16 residues. With 4 bases clipped from V and 3 bases from J, the junction kept 10 bases outside the gene matches. CDR1 MNHNS and CDR2 SASEGT come from the germline V gene. DNA for the CDR3: TGTGCCAGCAGTGGCCAAGGGGGCAGAGGGACAGATACGCAGTATTTT. This gives the protein CASSGQGGRGTDTQYF.

The rearrangement joins TRBV30 to TRBJ2-7; 7 nucleotides align to TRBD2. This CDR3 contains 13 residues. With 5 bases clipped from V and 2 bases from J, the junction kept 6 bases outside the gene matches. CDR1 and CDR2 (germline): GTSNPN, SVGIG (reference sequence). The CDR3 here is CAWDLAGAYEQYF. The CDR3, as DNA: TGTGCCTGGGACCTGGCGGGGGCCTACGAGCAGTACTTC.

The chain is built from TRBV4-2 and TRBJ2-3; 12 bases map to TRBD2. V shed 4 bases and J 4 bases; nucleotides not matched to a gene: 12. Germline V lookup: CDR1 LGHNA, CDR2 YNFKEQ. CDR3 length: 18 amino acids. The CDR3 here is CASSRGASGRALADTQYF. DNA for the CDR3: TGTGCCAGCAGCCGTGGGGCTAGCGGGAGGGCCCTCGCAGATACGCAGTATTTT.

This chain links TRBV29-1 with TRBJ2-7; 9 nucleotides align to TRBD1. The junction had 17 bases not matched to a gene; V was cut back by 2 bases and J by 6 bases. The CDR3 runs 17 residues. Looked up from germline, CDR1 is SQVTM and CDR2 is ANQGSEA. CDR3 in DNA: TGCAGCGTTGAACCCAAGAGTCGGACAGGGGCCCGTGTCGAGCAGTACTTC. It codes for CSVEPKSRTGARVEQYF.

The chain is built from TRBV6-1 and TRBJ1-2, with D maybe TRBD1 (5 bases). The V and J ends lost 3 bases and 7 bases respectively, with 12 bases between them. CDR1 MNHNS and CDR2 SASEGT come from the germline V gene. The CDR3 consists of 13 residues. The CDR3 here is CASSDQGSFGYTF. The CDR3 coding sequence is TGTGCCAGCAGTGACCAGGGTAGCTTTGGCTACACCTTC.

The chain has TRBV11-3 and TRBJ2-1, with 7 bases identical to TRBD1. Germline CDR1 is SGHNT and CDR2 is YENEEA. Unmatched junction bases numbered 10, after V lost 10 bases and J lost 7 bases. The CDR3 is made up of 13 amino acids. CDR3 sequence: CATVRAGGNEQFF. In DNA, the CDR3 is TGTGCCACCGTCCGGGCAGGGGGAAATGAGCAGTTCTTC.

The V call is TRBV6-4, the J call TRBJ2-1, with 12 positions matching TRBD2. CDR3 size: 15 residues. CDR1 MRHNA and CDR2 SNTAGT come from the germline V gene. Trimming cost V 0 bases and J 6 bases; bases outside gene matches: 0. In DNA form, the CDR3 reads TGTGCCAGCAGTGACTCGACTAGCGGGAGCAATGAGCAGTTCTTC. This translates into CASSDSTSGSNEQFF.

With regard to this clone: Other DNA sequences within the sample encode an identical CDR3. V and J are TRBV5-1 and TRBJ2-5; 7 positions match TRBD2. Looked up from germline, CDR1 is SGHRS and CDR2 is YFSETQ. Trimming cost V 1 base and J 2 bases; bases outside gene matches: 2. The CDR3 has 14 amino acids. The CDR3 nucleotides read TGCGCCAGCAGCTTGACTAGCGCGCAAGAGACCCAGTACTTC. Translation gives CASSLTSAQETQYF.

V and J are TRBV5-5 and TRBJ2-6; 8 nucleotides match TRBD1. Germline lookup yields CDR1 SGHKS and CDR2 YYEKEE (reference sequence). After removal of 2 bases from V and 4 bases from J, the junction contained 5 bases not matched to a gene. The CDR3 contains 16 residues. CDR3 sequence: CASSFETGAGANVLTF. Here the CDR3 DNA reads TGTGCCAGCAGCTTTGAGACAGGGGCGGGGGCCAACGTCCTGACTTTC.

This clone appeared once. This chain joins TRBV6-1 and TRBJ2-4; 11 nucleotides agree with TRBD2. The CDR3 is 16 residues long. The V segment lost 3 bases and the J segment 6 bases; nucleotides outside the gene matches: 7. The germline V gene has CDR1 MNHNS and CDR2 SASEGT. In nucleotides, the CDR3 is TGTGCCAGCAGTGAGCCCCTAGCGGGAGGAAGAAACATTCAGTACTTC. Amino acid sequence: CASSEPLAGGRNIQYF.

The chain joins TRBV9 to TRBJ2-2; 15 nucleotides match TRBD2. V trimming: 7 bases; J trimming: 7 bases; junction bases outside the gene matches: 8. The CDR3 extends over 16 amino acids. Germline loops: CDR1 SGDLS, CDR2 YYNGEE. CDR3 amino acids: CASGGLAGGPGGELFF. The CDR3, as DNA: TGTGCCAGCGGGGGACTAGCGGGAGGCCCCGGCGGGGAGCTGTTTTTT.

CDR3 protein: CSARDSNQPQHF. Written as DNA, the CDR3 is TGCAGCGCCAGGGATAGCAATCAGCCCCAGCATTTT. The J gene is TRBJ1-5, the V gene TRBV29-1; D is perhaps TRBD1 (5 bases). Trimming removed 7 bases at V and 0 bases at J, with 7 bases between. CDR1 is SQVTM and CDR2 is ANQGSEA in the germline V gene. The CDR3 spans 12 residues.

V gene TRBV27 combines with J gene TRBJ1-2; TRBD1 aligns across 10 bases. Germline trimming cut 6 bases from V and 8 bases from J; bases unmatched to any gene: 12. The CDR3 has 15 amino acids. Germline CDR1 is MNHEY and CDR2 is SMNVEV (reference sequence). DNA for the CDR3: TGTGCCAGCAGGGGGACAGGGGAAGGATTCGGGGGCTACACCTTC. The encoded protein is CASRGTGEGFGGYTF.

This clone was observed a handful of times. The chain uses TRBV5-4 and TRBJ1-3; 9 bases align to TRBD1. CDR1 SGHNT and CDR2 YYREEE come from the germline V gene (reference sequence). Trimming cost V 4 bases and J 0 bases; bases outside gene matches: 8. The CDR3 has 17 residues. CDR3 sequence reads: CASSLRTGANSGNTIYF. CDR3 DNA: TGTGCCAGCAGCCTGAGGACAGGGGCGAACTCTGGAAACACCATATATTTT.

This sequence joins TRBV18 and TRBJ2-7, with 13 positions matching TRBD2. Germline CDR1 and CDR2: KGHSH and LQKENI. V was clipped by 3 bases and J by 3 bases; unmatched bases: 5. The CDR3 is made up of 16 amino acids. The CDR3 region is CASSPLTSGRNYEQYF. The CDR3 nucleotides read TGTGCCAGCTCACCCCTGACTAGCGGGAGGAACTACGAGCAGTACTTC.

In DNA form, the CDR3 reads TGTGCCACCAGCAGGGACAAGAGCTCCTACAATGAGCAGTTCTTC. Protein product: CATSRDKSSYNEQFF. The chain couples TRBV15 to TRBJ2-1; a possible D gene is TRBD1 (5 bases). The CDR3 spans 15 residues. The V end lost 3 bases, the J end lost 0 bases, and 9 bases lay between the germline ends. The V gene's germline CDR1 is LNHNV and CDR2 YYDKDF (reference sequence).

This clone has just a few counts. The V gene is TRBV6-1, the J gene TRBJ1-4; D is perhaps TRBD1 (6 bases). With 5 bases removed from V and 0 bases from J, the gap between germline ends came to 10 bases. Germline V gives CDR1 MNHNS, CDR2 SASEGT. The CDR3 runs to 15 residues. The DNA of the CDR3 is TGTGCCAGCAGTACCACAGGGACAACTAATGAAAAACTGTTTTTT. It codes for CASSTTGTTNEKLFF.

This clone was recorded only once. J is TRBJ2-2 and V is TRBV9; TRBD1 agrees at 11 bases. After removal of 3 bases from V and 6 bases from J, the junction contained 16 bases not matched to a gene. This CDR3 is built from 19 residues. The V gene's germline CDR1 is SGDLS and CDR2 YYNGEE. The CDR3 loop reads CASSGSGTGGPLKAGELFF. The CDR3 nucleotides read TGTGCCAGCAGCGGTTCGGGGACAGGGGGGCCTTTAAAGGCCGGGGAGCTGTTTTTT.

The rearrangement joins TRBV7-9 to TRBJ2-1, with 9 positions matching TRBD2. The CDR3 has 13 amino acids. The germline CDR1 and CDR2 sequences are SEHNR and FQNEAQ (reference sequence). V dropped 3 bases and J dropped 8; count of bases not matched to a gene: 2. CDR3 DNA sequence: TGTGCCAGCAGCTTCGCTAGCGGGGATGAGCAGTTCTTC. It is translated as CASSFASGDEQFF.

The chain couples TRBV28 to TRBJ2-1; weak D call: TRBD1 (5 bases). Between the trimmed V and J ends, which lost 0 bases and 2 bases, there was a span of 14 bases. This CDR3 has 17 residues. Germline V CDR1 and CDR2: MDHEN, SYDVKM. Here the CDR3 DNA reads TGTGCCAGCAGTTTATGGGCCCCTGGCAGGGCCTACAATGAGCAGTTCTTC. This codes for CASSLWAPGRAYNEQFF.

The rearrangement joins TRBV9 to TRBJ2-1; 8 nucleotides line up with TRBD2. CDR1 is SGDLS and CDR2 is YYNGEE in the germline V gene. The CDR3 is made up of 16 amino acids. Trimming took 0 bases from V and 4 from J; bases not matched to a gene: 6. CDR3: CASSVGGSGSYNEQFF. In DNA form, the CDR3 reads TGTGCCAGCAGCGTAGGTGGGAGCGGGAGTTACAATGAGCAGTTCTTC.